The 6 T cell receptor beta chains presented below share a single source sample, sequenced in a study of CD8+ T cells in alopecia areata. cDNA prepared by RNA extraction and subsequent reverse transcription served as the template for sequencing. Here immunoSEQ multiplex PCR was the method, and the copy in TCRdb shows in-frame clones only, minus some. The sample has roughly 210,000 clones, less than 45% seen once. Treatment indicated: oral pan-JAK inhibitor, 5-10 mg twice daily. Specimen: CD4+ T cells sorted from blood, collected at approximately week 36, from a patient treated with tofacitinib. All receptors derive from a human donor with alopecia areata.

The gene calls are TRBV14 and TRBJ2-7; 8 nucleotides match TRBD2. Looked up from germline, CDR1 is SGHDN and CDR2 is FVKESK. V shed 4 bases and J 4 bases; nucleotides not matched to a gene: 9. The CDR3 spans 15 residues. CDR3 amino acids: CASSPLAGPSYEQYF. Written as DNA, the CDR3 is TGTGCCAGCAGCCCTTTAGCGGGACCGAGTTACGAGCAGTACTTC. Full variable domain (outside the CDR3, taken from reference TRBV14 and TRBJ2-7): EAGVTQFPSHSVIEKGQTVTLRCDPISGHDNLYWYRRVMGKEIKFLLHFVKESKQDESGMPNNRFLAERTGGTYSTLKVQPAELEDSGVYFCASSPLAGPSYEQYFGPGTRLTVT.

The J gene is TRBJ1-1, the V gene TRBV30; a possible D gene is TRBD1 (6 bases). Trimming cost V 0 bases and J 3 bases, with 14 bases left between them. Germline lookup yields CDR1 GTSNPN and CDR2 SVGIG (reference sequence). The CDR3 sequence is 15 residues long. In nucleotides, the CDR3 is TGTGCCTGGAGTGTCTCGTCCCAGGGGTACACTGAAGCTTTCTTT. Amino acid sequence: CAWSVSSQGYTEAFF.

The rearrangement links TRBV4-1 to TRBJ2-3, with D perhaps being TRBD1 or TRBD2 (6 bases each). The length of the CDR3 is 14 residues. Per germline, CDR1 MGHRA and CDR2 YSYEKL. V was pared by 0 bases and J by 6 bases, with 10 bases between. The CDR3 DNA reads TGCGCCAGCAGCCAAGACCAGGGGAGGGATACGCAGTATTTT. Translation: CASSQDQGRDTQYF.

The chain recombines TRBV5-8 with TRBJ2-7, with 11 bases lining up with TRBD2. The CDR3 extends over 16 amino acids. The V gene's germline CDR1 is SGHTS and CDR2 YDEGEE. The trim removed 4 bases at V and 3 bases at J, leaving 9 bases unmatched. CDR3 coding DNA: TGTGCCAGCAGCAGCCACCTAACTAGCGGGAGCTACGAGCAGTACTTC. This translates into CASSSHLTSGSYEQYF.

There are a few counts of this clone. The chain combines TRBV11-2 with TRBJ1-4; D unresolved. V gave up 3 bases and J gave up 5 bases, with 7 bases separating them. Germline V gene sequence: CDR1 SGHAT, CDR2 FQNNGV. The CDR3 is 13 residues long. CDR3 DNA sequence: TGTGCCAGCAGCTTCATCAGGAATGAAAAACTGTTTTTT. Translating gives CASSFIRNEKLFF.

Only a few counts were recorded for this clone. The chain recombines TRBV2 with TRBJ2-5, with D possibly being TRBD1 (6 bases). Trimming stripped 5 bases from V and 2 bases from J, with 18 bases between. Looked up from germline, CDR1 is SNHLY and CDR2 is FYNNEI. CDR3 length: 16 residues. This chain's CDR3 is CASSSGQSTIQETQYF. The CDR3 region has the DNA TGTGCCAGCAGTAGCGGACAGTCCACAATTCAAGAGACCCAGTACTTC.